This paragraph covers one T cell receptor beta chain sequence. Its antigen is not known. This sample was included in a study of immune evolution from preneoplasia to lung adenocarcinoma. Overall study findings and caveats: KRAS-mutant nodules had the highest T cell clonality. Normal lung had the highest top T cell clone frequencies. Later-stage lesions appeared to have more T cells, more diversity, less clonality.

Nucleic acids came from premalignant or tumor cells enriched by macro-dissection. Germline V gene sequence: CDR1 SGHAT, CDR2 FQNNGV. Deletions cut 5 bases from V and 2 bases from J, with 14 bases between. CDR3 size: 15 residues. The table came from immunoSEQ multiplex PCR; TCRdb's copy has only in-frame clones and leaves some out. The table records tens of thousands of clones, under 80% of them present only once. Material: FFPE invasive lung adenocarcinoma tissue. V and J are TRBV11-2 and TRBJ2-3; D is possibly TRBD1 or TRBD2 (5 bases each). This receptor was taken from a person in their 60s with lung adenocarcinoma. CDR3 sequence reads: CASSVGAGPTDTQYF. DNA for the CDR3: TGTGCCAGCAGCGTAGGGGCGGGCCCCACAGATACGCAGTATTTT.